A single sample is the source of the 20 T cell receptor beta chains below, sequenced in a study of blood T cells in healthy people across ages. A J-beta primer mix and a sample-barcoded 5' primer were used in a second PCR of roughly 7 to 12 cycles. TCRdb processed the 5' RACE reads anew with MiXCR; each CDR3 protein has one entry. Among 270,000 or so distinct CDR3 sequences listed, 25% to 30% were seen once. Input material: blood. The receptors shown here come from a woman in her 70s in good health.

As for this clonotype: This sequence may be a read error, since a much larger clone differs from it by one base. V is TRBV20-1 and J is TRBJ2-5; a possible D gene is TRBD2 (6 bases). This CDR3 is 12 amino acids long. CDR1 and CDR2 from the germline V gene are DFQATT and SNEGSKA (reference sequence). CDR3 in amino acids: CSANRLVETRYF. CDR3 nucleotide sequence: TGCAGTGCCAACCGACTAGTGGAGACCCGGTACTTC.

The chain links TRBV4-1 to TRBJ2-7; D is perhaps TRBD1 or TRBD2 (6 bases each). Germline CDR1 and CDR2: MGHRA and YSYEKL. This CDR3 is built from 15 residues. The ends were cut back, 0 bases at V and 5 bases at J, with 14 bases in the middle. CDR3 in amino acids: CASSQDWGAKDEQYF. As DNA, the CDR3 is TGCGCCAGCAGCCAAGATTGGGGGGCGAAGGACGAGCAGTACTTC.

V gene TRBV14 combines with J gene TRBJ2-5; 10 nucleotides agree with TRBD1. The J call is in doubt because the DNA end fits TRBJ2-7 better. The length of the CDR3 is 15 residues. Germline loops: CDR1 SGHDN, CDR2 FVKESK. CDR3 nucleotide sequence: TGTGCCAGCAGCCACAGGGACAGGGGCTCCTACGAGCAGTACTTC. It encodes CASSHRDRGSYEQYF.

The table lists this clonotype with many counts. V gene TRBV4-3 combines with J gene TRBJ1-2, with 7 positions matching TRBD1. Looked up from germline, CDR1 is LGHNA and CDR2 is YSLEER. V dropped 0 bases and J dropped 7; count of bases not matched to a gene: 8. The CDR3 spans 15 residues. CDR3 nucleotides: TGCGCCAGCAGCCAAGAGGACAGGTTCTTGGGTGGCTACACCTTC. This codes for CASSQEDRFLGGYTF.

The chain's CDR3 is CASSLDWADTQYF. The CDR3 region has the DNA TGCGCCAGCAGCCTTGACTGGGCAGATACGCAGTATTTT. V gene TRBV4-1 combines with J gene TRBJ2-3; D gene ambiguous. The CDR3 has 13 amino acids. Deletions cut 4 bases from V and 4 bases from J, with 9 bases between. Looked up from germline, CDR1 is MGHRA and CDR2 is YSYEKL.

There are a few counts of this clonotype. The V and J genes are TRBV7-2 and TRBJ2-2; D remains unclear. The length of the CDR3 is 14 residues. In germline, CDR1 is SGHTA, CDR2 FQGNSA. V was clipped by 2 bases and J by 4 bases, with 8 bases between them. CDR3 nucleotide sequence: TGTGCCAGCAGCTTATTTGCTATCACCGGGGAGCTGTTTTTT. Its protein product is CASSLFAITGELFF. The variable domain in full, completed from reference TRBV7-2 and TRBJ2-2, reads GAGVSQSPSNKVTEKGKDVELRCDPISGHTALYWYRQSLGQGLEFLIYFQGNSAPDKSGLPSDRFSAERTGGSVSTLTIQRTQQEDSAVYLCASSLFAITGELFFGEGSRLTVL.

There are a few counts of this clonotype. The gene calls are TRBV11-1 and TRBJ2-7; D is perhaps TRBD1 (6 bases). The J call may not be correct, given that the DNA end is closer to TRBJ2-1. Germline loops: CDR1 SGHAT, CDR2 FQDESV (reference sequence). This CDR3 is built from 15 residues. As DNA, the CDR3 is TGTGCCAGCAGCTTAGCGCAAAGGACAGTCAATGAGCAGTTCTTC. Amino acids: CASSLAQRTVNEQFF.

This clonotype has just a few counts. J is TRBJ2-5 and V is TRBV28; D may match TRBD1 or TRBD2 (5 bases each). Trimming stripped 10 bases from V and 2 bases from J, with 23 bases between. Per the germline V gene, CDR1 is MDHEN and CDR2 is SYDVKM. The CDR3 totals 16 residues. The CDR3 spells CATQRGTLDVQETQYF. The CDR3 DNA is TGTGCCACCCAGAGAGGGACGTTGGATGTTCAAGAGACCCAGTACTTC.

This clonotype was counted only a few times. The chain links TRBV9 to TRBJ1-5; 12 nucleotides align to TRBD1. Per the germline V gene, CDR1 is SGDLS and CDR2 is YYNGEE. V lost 2 bases to trimming and J lost 2 bases; unmatched junction nucleotides: 5. The CDR3 is made up of 17 amino acids. CDR3 sequence reads: CASSVRGQGACNQPQHF. CDR3 coding DNA: TGTGCCAGCAGCGTTAGGGGACAGGGGGCGTGCAATCAGCCCCAGCATTTT.

Turning to this clonotype: The junction differs from germline at one of its ends, possibly a read error. The rearrangement links TRBV6-1 to TRBJ2-4, with D unclear. The CDR3 spans 11 residues. Germline V lookup: CDR1 MNHNS, CDR2 SASEGT. CDR3 amino acids: CASSGTAIRHF. CDR3 nucleotide sequence: TGTGCCAGCAGTGGCACCGCAATACGGCACTTC.

V gene TRBV19 combines with J gene TRBJ1-2, with D hard to call. Germline CDR1 is LNHDA and CDR2 is SQIVND (reference sequence). The CDR3 sequence is 11 residues long. V was pared by 8 bases and J by 11 bases, with 15 bases between. Written as DNA, the CDR3 is TGTGCCAGTGGACTTCCTGGGCTTTACACCTTC. This sequence encodes CASGLPGLYTF.

This clonotype was picked up a small number of times. V and J are TRBV11-2 and TRBJ1-4; unclear D gene. The CDR3 has 12 residues. V lost 10 bases, J lost 4 bases, and 10 bases lay in between. Germline loops: CDR1 SGHAT, CDR2 FQNNGV. The CDR3 nucleotides read TGTGCCACCCAAGGACTTAATGAAAAACTGTTTTTT. It codes for CATQGLNEKLFF.

This chain uses TRBV12-3 or TRBV12-4 with TRBJ2-3; TRBD2 is a possible D gene (5 bases). V dropped 8 bases and J dropped 0 bases, with 15 bases sitting between them. The CDR3 contains 15 residues. The CDR3 sequence: CASSLKQRSTDTQYF. The CDR3 DNA reads TGTGCCAGCTCCCTAAAGCAGCGGAGCACAGATACGCAGTATTTT.

The chain recombines TRBV20-1 with TRBJ2-1, with 7 bases aligning to TRBD2. The J call is doubtful: the DNA matches TRBJ2-7 better. CDR3 length: 12 amino acids. The germline V gene encodes CDR1 DFQATT and CDR2 SNEGSKA (reference sequence). CDR3 sequence reads: CSARLAEYEQYF. The DNA of the CDR3 is TGCAGTGCTAGACTAGCGGAATACGAGCAGTACTTC.

This clonotype occurred a few times. This chain links TRBV5-6 with TRBJ2-3; TRBD2 matches at 8 bases. CDR3 length equals 15 residues. Trimming removed 1 base from V and 3 bases from J; junction bases left unmatched: 4. Germline CDR1 reads SGHDT; CDR2 reads YYEEEE. The CDR3 reads CASSLITGGTDTQYF. DNA of the CDR3: TGTGCCAGCAGCTTGATTACGGGAGGGACAGATACGCAGTATTTT. The complete variable domain, with remaining parts taken from reference TRBV5-6 and TRBJ2-3, reads DAGVTQSPTHLIKTRGQQVTLRCSPKSGHDTVSWYQQALGQGPQFIFQYYEEEERQRGNFPDRFSGHQFPNYSSELNVNALLLGDSALYLCASSLITGGTDTQYFGPGTRLTVL.

The sample holds many counts of this clonotype. The gene calls are TRBV28 and TRBJ2-5; 8 bases are shared with TRBD1. The CDR3 is made up of 17 amino acids. From germline, CDR1 is MDHEN and CDR2 SYDVKM. The junction had 13 bases not matched to a gene; V was cut back by 5 bases and J by 2 bases. DNA of the CDR3: TGTGCCAGCAGTACCTACCTACGGACAGGGAGACAAGAGACCCAGTACTTC. Amino acids: CASSTYLRTGRQETQYF.

The rearrangement links TRBV5-1 to TRBJ2-5, with 10 positions matching TRBD2. The J call could be wrong; TRBJ2-1 is a better fit for the DNA end. Germline V gene lookup returns CDR1 SGHRS and CDR2 YFSETQ. The CDR3 runs 15 residues. CDR3 sequence reads: CASSKASGRGDEQFF. DNA of the CDR3: TGCGCCAGCAGCAAGGCTAGCGGGAGAGGTGATGAGCAGTTCTTC.

The gene calls are TRBV6-5 and TRBJ1-2; D remains unclear. CDR1 is MNHEY and CDR2 is SVGAGI in the germline V gene. CDR3 length: 16 amino acids. Trimming shortened V by 2 bases and J by 4 bases, and 17 bases separated the two germline ends. CDR3 sequence reads: CASSYQKGPSSYGYTF. CDR3 bases: TGTGCCAGCAGTTACCAGAAGGGCCCCTCTAGCTATGGCTACACCTTC.

The V and J genes are TRBV4-3 and TRBJ2-1; 7 nucleotides match TRBD2. This CDR3 is 15 amino acids long. CDR1 is LGHNA, CDR2 YSLEER, per germline. J gave up 7 bases and V 1 base, and 7 bases lay outside the gene matches. CDR3 nucleotides: TGCGCCAGCAGCCAAGTTGGCGGGAGTATGAATGAGCAGTTCTTC. Its translation: CASSQVGGSMNEQFF.

The CDR3 loop is CASSQDWGENTEAFF. The CDR3 DNA follows: TGTGCCAGCAGCCAAGATTGGGGGGAGAACACTGAAGCTTTCTTT. The chain recombines TRBV14 with TRBJ1-1; D is perhaps TRBD1 (5 bases). Trimming left V 0 bases short and J 1 base short, with 9 bases between. Germline-derived CDR1 and CDR2 are SGHDN and FVKESK. CDR3 length: 15 amino acids.